This TCR beta chain was identified in a study of CD8+ T cells in alopecia areata. Overall study: Treatment comprised oral tofacitinib, 5 to 10 mg twice daily, in treated patients. Overall study results and limits: Numerous clones, expanded in lesions, remained in scalp and blood during tofacitinib. Alopecia totalis/universalis scalp especially showed more expanded CD8+ clones than normal scalp.

RNA extraction was followed by reverse transcription into cDNA, which acted as the sequencing template. Using immunoSEQ multiplex PCR, the repertoire was profiled, and TCRdb retains in-frame clones only, with some absent. In the table there are 100,000 to 150,000 clones, about 59% of which are singletons. Regarding treatment: oral pan-JAK inhibitor, 5-10 mg twice daily. PBMC-derived CD4+ and CD8+ T cells were sorted. To note about this clone: The antigen remains unidentified. A much bigger clone sits one base away, suggesting this may be a read error.

V was clipped by 1 base and J by 2 bases, with 6 bases between them. CDR1 and CDR2 from the germline V gene are MDHEN and SYDVKM. The CDR3 runs to 15 residues. The receptor was isolated from a human donor with alopecia areata. This sample comprised CD4+ T cells sorted from blood, obtained at week 4, from a patient treated with tofacitinib. The rearrangement uses TRBV28 and TRBJ2-6; D remains unclear. This CDR3 reads CASSLFGAGANVLTF. CDR3 sequence (DNA): TGTGCCAGCAGTTTATTTGGCGCTGGGGCCAACGTCCTGACTTTC.